This is a list of T cell receptor beta chains from one sample in a study of human T cells and chemical hapten exposure. TCRdb redid the calling of the RACE reads with MiXCR, one entry per CDR3 protein. This sample has 90,000 to 120,000 distinct CDR3 sequences, with roughly 11% found just once. Sequenced here: whole blood, sampled in connection with sensitization to the hapten diphenylcyclopropenone (DPC). The receptors stem from a woman aged 40 to 55 with alopecia areata. Some clones in this sample may be carry-over from other donors' samples. The CDR3 runs from the conserved cysteine through the conserved F or W. Fields, in order: J gene, V gene, clone size, D gene, CDR3 DNA, CDR3 protein. D genes are given only for firm matches. Not every row has a clone size; where given, it reads once, few, many or a size class.

j_gene: TRBJ2-1
v_gene: TRBV4-3
abundance: NA
d_gene: TRBD2
CDR3nt: TGCGCCAGCAGCCACTTCCGAGGGACTAGCGGGCTAAAGAGCTCCTACAATGAGCAGTTCTTC
CDR3aa: CASSHFRGTSGLKSSYNEQFF

j_gene: TRBJ2-4
v_gene: TRBV27
abundance: few
d_gene: NA
CDR3nt: TGTGCCAGCAGCAACGCCAAAAACATTCAGTACTTC
CDR3aa: CASSNAKNIQYF

j_gene: TRBJ2-7
v_gene: TRBV28
abundance: many
d_gene: NA
CDR3nt: TGTGCCAGCAATTCGTGGTCCTACGAGCAGTACTTC
CDR3aa: CASNSWSYEQYF

j_gene: TRBJ2-2
v_gene: TRBV7-2
abundance: NA
d_gene: TRBD2
CDR3nt: TGTGCCAGCAGCTTAGCACTAGCGGGAGGATTGGGGCCCGGGGAGCTGTTTTTT
CDR3aa: CASSLALAGGLGPGELFF

j_gene: TRBJ2-1
v_gene: TRBV5-5
abundance: NA
d_gene: NA
CDR3nt: TGTGCCAGCAGCTTGGTCGGCACAGCTGTCTACAATGAGCAGTTCTTC
CDR3aa: CASSLVGTAVYNEQFF

j_gene: TRBJ1-5
v_gene: TRBV27
abundance: NA
d_gene: NA
CDR3nt: TGTGCCAGCAGTTTAGCGGGGGGGAGCAATCAGCCCCAGCATTTT
CDR3aa: CASSLAGGSNQPQHF

j_gene: TRBJ2-7
v_gene: TRBV30
abundance: few
d_gene: TRBD1
CDR3nt: TGTGCCTGGAACAGGGGTAACGAGCAGTACTTC
CDR3aa: CAWNRGNEQYF

j_gene: TRBJ2-5
v_gene: TRBV28
abundance: NA
d_gene: NA
CDR3nt: TGTGCCAGCAGTAAGTTTGAGGATTGGGAGACCCAGTACTTC
CDR3aa: CASSKFEDWETQYF

j_gene: TRBJ2-1
v_gene: TRBV4-1
abundance: many
d_gene: NA
CDR3nt: TGCGCCAGCAGCCCCCCCCGACGGGGGCGCAATGAGCAGTTCTTC
CDR3aa: CASSPPRRGRNEQFF

j_gene: TRBJ2-7
v_gene: TRBV7-2
abundance: many
d_gene: TRBD1
CDR3nt: TGTGCCAGCAGCTCGACAGGGCTTCCCTACGAGCAGTACTTC
CDR3aa: CASSSTGLPYEQYF

j_gene: TRBJ2-5
v_gene: TRBV11-2
abundance: NA
d_gene: NA
CDR3nt: TGTGCCAGCAGGATCCCCGGGGAGATGGGTGGGGAGACCCAGTACTTC
CDR3aa: CASRIPGEMGGETQYF

j_gene: TRBJ1-6
v_gene: TRBV2
abundance: NA
d_gene: NA
CDR3nt: TGTGCCAGCGGAACAAACCCCCGGGACCCACTCCACTTT
CDR3aa: CASGTNPRDPLHF

j_gene: TRBJ2-7
v_gene: TRBV7-8
abundance: NA
d_gene: TRBD1
CDR3nt: TGTGCCAGCAGTCGGACAGGTTTTTACTACGAGCAGTACTTC
CDR3aa: CASSRTGFYYEQYF

j_gene: TRBJ1-6
v_gene: TRBV7-9
abundance: many
d_gene: NA
CDR3nt: TGTGCCAGCAGCTTAGAAGGGGCAGATTTTGGGCCCAATAATTCACCCCTCCACTTT
CDR3aa: CASSLEGADFGPNNSPLHF

j_gene: TRBJ1-5
v_gene: TRBV19
abundance: few
d_gene: NA
CDR3nt: TGTGCCAGTAGTATAGAGGGAGGATATAGCAATCAGCCCCAGCATTTT
CDR3aa: CASSIEGGYSNQPQHF

j_gene: TRBJ2-6
v_gene: TRBV20-1
abundance: many
d_gene: TRBD1
CDR3nt: TGCAGTGCTAGAGGCGGGACAGGGAGAGACTCTGGGGCCAACGTCCTGACTTTC
CDR3aa: CSARGGTGRDSGANVLTF

j_gene: TRBJ2-1
v_gene: TRBV7-9
abundance: many
d_gene: TRBD2
CDR3nt: TGTGCCAGCAGCTTAAAAGCAAGACTAGCGGGAGTTAACAATGAGCAGTTCTTC
CDR3aa: CASSLKARLAGVNNEQFF

j_gene: TRBJ2-7
v_gene: TRBV6-2/TRBV6-3
abundance: few
d_gene: TRBD1
CDR3nt: TGTGCCAGCAGTTACCGGGCAGGGGGTGACTACGAGCAGTACTTC
CDR3aa: CASSYRAGGDYEQYF

j_gene: TRBJ2-2
v_gene: TRBV4-3
abundance: NA
d_gene: TRBD2
CDR3nt: TGCGCCAGCAGCCAAGTTTGGACTAGCGGGAGTGTCGACACCGGGGAGCTGTTTTTT
CDR3aa: CASSQVWTSGSVDTGELFF

j_gene: TRBJ2-7
v_gene: TRBV6-2/TRBV6-3
abundance: few
d_gene: NA
CDR3nt: TGTGCCAGCAGTCTCCCGGGGGCCCTGGCCTACGAGCAGTACTTC
CDR3aa: CASSLPGALAYEQYF

j_gene: TRBJ2-4
v_gene: TRBV13
abundance: NA
d_gene: NA
CDR3nt: TGTGCCAGCAGCTCCCCGGGGGAAGCCAAAAACATTCAGTACTTC
CDR3aa: CASSSPGEAKNIQYF

j_gene: TRBJ2-5
v_gene: TRBV29-1
abundance: many
d_gene: TRBD2
CDR3nt: TGCAGCGTTGAACCGGCGGGAGAAGAGACCCAGTACTTC
CDR3aa: CSVEPAGEETQYF

j_gene: TRBJ1-6
v_gene: TRBV7-9
abundance: few
d_gene: NA
CDR3nt: TGTGCCAGCAGCTCTCGGGGACAAGGGGCTCCCCTCCACTTT
CDR3aa: CASSSRGQGAPLHF

j_gene: TRBJ2-1
v_gene: TRBV9
abundance: few
d_gene: NA
CDR3nt: TGTGCCAGCAGCGTAGGTGCCGGGTGGTATGAGCAGTTCTTC
CDR3aa: CASSVGAGWYEQFF

j_gene: TRBJ2-5
v_gene: TRBV5-1
abundance: NA
d_gene: NA
CDR3nt: TGCGCCAGCAGCTTGGAAGGGACGTACCAAGAGACCCAGTACTTC
CDR3aa: CASSLEGTYQETQYF

j_gene: TRBJ2-6
v_gene: TRBV2
abundance: few
d_gene: NA
CDR3nt: TGTGCCAGCAGTGAGTGGGCCGCAGGGTCCGGGGCCAACGTCCTGACTTTC
CDR3aa: CASSEWAAGSGANVLTF

j_gene: TRBJ1-2
v_gene: TRBV4-3
abundance: NA
d_gene: TRBD1
CDR3nt: TGCGCCAGCAGCCACACACCGCAGGGGGCGACCTATGGCTACACCTTC
CDR3aa: CASSHTPQGATYGYTF

j_gene: TRBJ1-6
v_gene: TRBV12-3/TRBV12-4
abundance: many
d_gene: NA
CDR3nt: TGTGCCAGCAGTTTAGGCAGATCCTATAATTCACCCCTCCACTTT
CDR3aa: CASSLGRSYNSPLHF

j_gene: TRBJ1-1
v_gene: TRBV10-3
abundance: many
d_gene: NA
CDR3nt: TGTGCCATCAGTGGTCAAAGTGGTCAAGCTTTCTTT
CDR3aa: CAISGQSGQAFF

j_gene: TRBJ1-1
v_gene: TRBV12-3/TRBV12-4
abundance: few
d_gene: TRBD1
CDR3nt: TGTGCCAGCAGCCCGGGACAGGGGAGGGGAAACACTGAAGCTTTCTTT
CDR3aa: CASSPGQGRGNTEAFF

j_gene: TRBJ2-3
v_gene: TRBV10-3
abundance: NA
d_gene: TRBD2
CDR3nt: TGTGCCATCAGGACGACTAGCGGGAGTGGTGATACGCAGTATTTT
CDR3aa: CAIRTTSGSGDTQYF

j_gene: TRBJ1-2
v_gene: TRBV29-1
abundance: few
d_gene: NA
CDR3nt: TGCAGCGCCGCCCTCCAGGGGCCGGGACCCTATGGCTACACCTTC
CDR3aa: CSAALQGPGPYGYTF

j_gene: TRBJ2-1
v_gene: TRBV10-3
abundance: many
d_gene: NA
CDR3nt: TGTGCCATCAGTGAGTCGGCACGGAGCTCCTACAATGAGCAGTTCTTC
CDR3aa: CAISESARSSYNEQFF

j_gene: TRBJ2-1
v_gene: TRBV6-1
abundance: NA
d_gene: NA
CDR3nt: TGTGCCCTTAAGGACGCCTACAATGAGCAGTTCTTC
CDR3aa: CALKDAYNEQFF

j_gene: TRBJ1-6
v_gene: TRBV28
abundance: many
d_gene: TRBD1
CDR3nt: TGTGCCAGCAGTTTACCCACAGGGGGCGCCTATAATTCACCCCTCCACTTT
CDR3aa: CASSLPTGGAYNSPLHF

j_gene: TRBJ1-2
v_gene: TRBV4-3
abundance: once
d_gene: TRBD1
CDR3nt: TGCGCCAGCAGCCAGGACAACAGGGGGCGCGGAGGCTACACCTTC
CDR3aa: CASSQDNRGRGGYTF

j_gene: TRBJ2-2
v_gene: TRBV29-1
abundance: many
d_gene: NA
CDR3nt: TGCAGCGTTGACCAGGGGCTAGGGGTCGCCGGGGAGCTGTTTTTT
CDR3aa: CSVDQGLGVAGELFF

j_gene: TRBJ1-1
v_gene: TRBV11-2
abundance: NA
d_gene: NA
CDR3nt: TGTGCCAGCAGCTTAGGGGGCCTTGAAGCTTTCTTT
CDR3aa: CASSLGGLEAFF

j_gene: TRBJ2-7
v_gene: TRBV6-1
abundance: NA
d_gene: TRBD1
CDR3nt: TGTGCCAGCAGTGAAGCATGGTCAGGGGGCTACGAGCAGTACTTC
CDR3aa: CASSEAWSGGYEQYF

j_gene: TRBJ1-2
v_gene: TRBV20-1
abundance: few
d_gene: TRBD1
CDR3nt: TGCAGTGCTAGAGATACAGGGGATGGCTACACCTTC
CDR3aa: CSARDTGDGYTF

j_gene: TRBJ2-5
v_gene: TRBV30
abundance: NA
d_gene: NA
CDR3nt: TGTGCCTGGAGTCCTATTGGGACGTACCGCCAAGAGACCCAGTACTTC
CDR3aa: CAWSPIGTYRQETQYF

j_gene: TRBJ1-2
v_gene: TRBV5-1
abundance: few
d_gene: NA
CDR3nt: TGCGCCAGCAGCTTGGGAGGCCGGGACATCCTCTATGGCTACACCTTC
CDR3aa: CASSLGGRDILYGYTF

j_gene: TRBJ1-2
v_gene: TRBV4-2
abundance: NA
d_gene: NA
CDR3nt: TGTGCCAGCAGCCAAGACGAGGGCACCTATGGCTACACCTTC
CDR3aa: CASSQDEGTYGYTF